Listed here are 28 T cell receptor beta chains from one sample, sequenced in a study of blood T cell repertoires in COVID-19. Only in-frame clones appear in the TCRdb table, and some are missing; sequencing was by immunoSEQ multiplex PCR. The sample includes roughly 70,000 clones, about nine tenths of them seen just once. Sequences were obtained from peripheral blood. Every receptor here comes from a human donor with active COVID-19. The donor label of this sample is uncertain.

V usage is TRBV12-3 or TRBV12-4 and J usage is TRBJ1-1; D perhaps matches TRBD1 (5 bases). This CDR3 comprises 11 residues. V was trimmed by 5 bases and J by 6 bases, leaving 7 bases between them. Written as DNA, the CDR3 is TGTGCCAGCAGTGCGGGGGCTGAAGCTTTCTTT. The encoded protein is CASSAGAEAFF.

V gene TRBV19 combines with J gene TRBJ2-7; tentatively, D is TRBD2 (6 bases). The CDR3 length is 12 residues. Germline CDR1 and CDR2: LNHDA and SQIVND (reference sequence). Deletions cut 5 bases from V and 7 bases from J, with 12 bases between. The CDR3: CASSWGDGEQYF. The DNA of the CDR3 is TGTGCCAGTAGTTGGGGGGATGGAGAGCAGTACTTC.

The chain links TRBV5-6 to TRBJ2-1; the match to TRBD2 covers 7 bases. The CDR3 covers 15 residues. V was pared by 3 bases and J by 0 bases, with 3 bases of the junction left unmatched. Germline V CDR1 and CDR2: SGHDT, YYEEEE. This CDR3 is CASSWRGISYNEQFF. CDR3 bases: TGTGCCAGCAGCTGGCGGGGGATCTCCTACAATGAGCAGTTCTTC.

The DNA of the CDR3 is TGTGCCAGCAGTGTACCGGGACAGGGGATAGGCCAAGAGACCCAGTACTTC. It translates to CASSVPGQGIGQETQYF. V gene TRBV28 combines with J gene TRBJ2-5, with 10 bases that match TRBD1. CDR1 is MDHEN, CDR2 SYDVKM, per germline. The CDR3 has 17 residues. The junction had 10 bases not matched to a gene; V was cut back by 5 bases and J by 1 base.

The rearrangement joins TRBV19 to TRBJ1-2; 7 nucleotides agree with TRBD1. The germline V gene has CDR1 LNHDA and CDR2 SQIVND (reference sequence). The trim removed 7 bases at V and 2 bases at J, leaving 10 bases unmatched. This CDR3 contains 15 residues. The CDR3 region is CASIPSTGQNYGYTF. The CDR3 DNA follows: TGTGCCAGTATTCCATCGACAGGGCAGAACTATGGCTACACCTTC.

The J gene is TRBJ2-6, the V gene TRBV4-3, with a possible D match to TRBD2 (5 bases). Trimming shortened V by 4 bases and J by 1 base, and 14 bases separated the two germline ends. The germline CDR1 and CDR2 sequences are LGHNA and YSLEER. The CDR3 sequence is 17 residues long. CDR3 in amino acids: CASSPWAGGSGANVLTF. The CDR3 DNA is TGCGCCAGCAGCCCCTGGGCAGGCGGGTCTGGGGCCAACGTCCTGACTTTC.

The chain is built from TRBV6-5 and TRBJ2-1; TRBD2 matches at 15 bases. The CDR3 sequence is 14 residues long. Germline CDR1 is MNHEY and CDR2 is SVGAGI. V dropped 7 bases and J dropped 9; count of bases not matched to a gene: 4. The CDR3 DNA is TGTGCCAGCATCGGACTAGCGGGAGGGCGTGAGCAGTTCTTC. The encoded protein is CASIGLAGGREQFF.

V usage is TRBV28 and J usage is TRBJ1-2, with 8 bases matching TRBD1. Germline V gives CDR1 MDHEN, CDR2 SYDVKM. The CDR3 runs 18 residues. Trimming removed 4 bases from V and 6 bases from J; junction bases left unmatched: 19. This CDR3 reads CASSSFGQGGGDRNGYTF. CDR3 coding DNA: TGTGCCAGCAGTTCCTTTGGACAGGGAGGGGGGGATAGGAATGGCTACACCTTC.

The CDR3 coding sequence is TGCGCCAGCAGCCTGGGACTTCAGACCTACGAGCAGTACTTC. Protein sequence: CASSLGLQTYEQYF. The chain links TRBV4-1 to TRBJ2-7; possibly TRBD2 for D (6 bases). The CDR3 runs 14 residues. Germline CDR1 MGHRA, CDR2 YSYEKL. Between the trimmed V and J ends, which lost 4 bases and 2 bases, there was a span of 12 bases.

The gene calls are TRBV10-1 and TRBJ2-1; TRBD2 aligns across 8 bases. Looked up from germline, CDR1 is WNHNN and CDR2 is SYGVQD (reference sequence). The CDR3 sequence is 17 residues long. After removal of 0 bases from V and 3 bases from J, the junction contained 7 bases not matched to a gene. CDR3 nucleotides: TGCGCCAGCAGTGAGTCGACTTACGCGGGAGGCTACAATGAGCAGTTCTTC. Translation gives CASSESTYAGGYNEQFF.

The chain is built from TRBV6-6 and TRBJ1-2; a weak D match, TRBD1 (6 bases). The CDR3 runs to 15 residues. V lost 4 bases and J 7 bases, leaving 19 bases between the germline ends. Germline V gene lookup returns CDR1 MNHNY and CDR2 SVGAGI (reference sequence). This CDR3 is CASSWTDGGSSGYTF. CDR3 coding DNA: TGTGCCAGCAGTTGGACAGACGGCGGTTCAAGTGGCTACACCTTC.

V is TRBV5-1 and J is TRBJ1-1; 7 nucleotides align to TRBD1. Losses at the gene ends were 7 bases for V and 1 base for J; bases not matched to a gene: 4. Germline lookup yields CDR1 SGHRS and CDR2 YFSETQ. The CDR3 has 13 residues. CDR3 bases: TGCGCCAGCGGCAGACAGGGGAACACTGAAGCTTTCTTT. Encoded protein: CASGRQGNTEAFF.

This chain uses TRBV5-8 with TRBJ1-2; 7 bases fit TRBD1. Germline V gene sequence: CDR1 SGHTS, CDR2 YDEGEE. The ends lost 5 bases at V and 4 bases at J; junction bases unmatched: 8. This CDR3 region has 14 residues. CDR3 sequence reads: CASSATGLGYGYTF. CDR3 coding DNA: TGTGCCAGCAGTGCGACAGGGTTGGGCTATGGCTACACCTTC.

The chain joins TRBV5-1 to TRBJ2-2; D not certain. With 4 bases removed from V and 1 base from J, the gap between germline ends came to 5 bases. This CDR3 has 13 residues. CDR1 and CDR2 (germline): SGHRS, YFSETQ. The CDR3 nucleotides read TGCGCCAGCAGCGTACAGAACACCGGGGAGCTGTTTTTT. This sequence encodes CASSVQNTGELFF.

The CDR3 coding sequence is TGTGCCAGCAGTGGAGGGGGGCCCCAGCATTTT. Protein: CASSGGGPQHF. The V gene is TRBV2, the J gene TRBJ1-5; D perhaps matches TRBD1 (6 bases). Trimming stripped 4 bases from V and 9 bases from J, with 7 bases between. The CDR3 runs 11 residues. Germline-derived CDR1 and CDR2 are SNHLY and FYNNEI.

V usage is TRBV12-5 and J usage is TRBJ2-3; 9 bases align to TRBD2. Germline CDR1 LGHNT, CDR2 FRNRAP. V was pared by 9 bases and J by 1 base, with 14 bases of the junction left unmatched. The CDR3 loop spans 17 amino acids. Here the CDR3 DNA reads TGTGCTAGCGAGGGGGGGGTAGCGGGAGTGGGCACAGATACGCAGTATTTT. Residues: CASEGGVAGVGTDTQYF.

The rearrangement joins TRBV5-1 to TRBJ2-5; TRBD2 aligns across 16 bases. The V and J ends lost 5 bases and 4 bases, in that order; junction bases with no gene match: 11. The CDR3 extends over 18 amino acids. The germline gives CDR1 SGHRS, CDR2 YFSETQ. The DNA for the CDR3 is TGCGCCAGCAGACCTGGGACTAGCGGGAGGGCCGGGCTAGAGACCCAGTACTTC. This encodes CASRPGTSGRAGLETQYF.

This sequence joins TRBV9 and TRBJ2-2; 11 bases align to TRBD2. After removal of 5 bases from V and 1 base from J, the junction contained 4 bases not matched to a gene. CDR1 SGDLS and CDR2 YYNGEE come from the germline V gene. This CDR3 comprises 16 residues. CDR3 loop: CASRRGLAENTGELFF. The CDR3 nucleotides read TGTGCCAGCAGACGGGGACTAGCGGAGAACACCGGGGAGCTGTTTTTT.

This clone has only a few counts. CDR3 bases: TGTGCCATCAGTGAGTCGGGTTCGGGTGGCACAGATACGCAGTATTTT. It translates to CAISESGSGGTDTQYF. The chain carries TRBV10-3 and TRBJ2-3; the D is unclear. Trimming cost V 0 bases and J 1 base, with 11 bases left between them. This CDR3 has 16 residues. CDR1 and CDR2 from the germline V gene are ENHRY and SYGVKD.

This chain joins TRBV12-3 or TRBV12-4 and TRBJ1-1, with 7 bases that match TRBD1. The junction had 2 bases not matched to a gene; V was cut back by 2 bases and J by 5 bases. The CDR3 runs to 13 residues. The chain's CDR3 is CASSLQGVTEAFF. In nucleotides, the CDR3 is TGTGCCAGCAGTTTACAGGGGGTTACTGAAGCTTTCTTT.

J is TRBJ1-5 and V is TRBV28, with 7 bases aligning to TRBD1. CDR1 and CDR2 (germline): MDHEN, SYDVKM. V lost 6 bases and J lost 3; bases outside the gene matches: 14. The CDR3 totals 17 residues. The CDR3 bases are TGTGCCAGCAGAAAGGGACAGCTCAGGGGAAACAATCAGCCCCAGCATTTT. Translated: CASRKGQLRGNNQPQHF.

The rearrangement links TRBV4-1 to TRBJ1-3, with D perhaps TRBD1 (6 bases). CDR3 length equals 14 residues. Trimming shortened V by 4 bases and J by 8 bases, and 15 bases separated the two germline ends. Germline V lookup: CDR1 MGHRA, CDR2 YSYEKL. The chain's CDR3 is CASSLGGARDTIYF. CDR3 nucleotides: TGCGCCAGCAGCCTTGGGGGGGCGAGGGACACCATATATTTT.

The chain links TRBV18 to TRBJ1-3, with a weak D call TRBD1 (6 bases). The CDR3 spans 16 residues. V lost 1 base, J lost 0 bases, and 10 bases lay in between. The germline V gene encodes CDR1 KGHSH and CDR2 LQKENI. The CDR3 DNA reads TGTGCCAGCTCACCACGAGGACAGATCTCTGGAAACACCATATATTTT. It translates to CASSPRGQISGNTIYF.

CDR3 sequence reads: CATSDLEEFGETQYF. CDR3 nucleotide sequence: TGTGCCACCAGTGATTTGGAGGAATTCGGGGAGACCCAGTACTTC. This rearrangement joins TRBV24-1 to TRBJ2-5; D ambiguous. The V gene lost 0 bases and the J gene lost 5 bases, with 12 bases spanning the gap. Germline loops: CDR1 KGHDR, CDR2 SFDVKD. There are 15 residues in the CDR3.

The chain carries TRBV6-5 and TRBJ2-3; the match to TRBD2 covers 9 bases. J lost 5 bases, V lost 6 bases, and 3 bases had no gene match. This CDR3 is built from 13 residues. Germline values: CDR1 MNHEY, CDR2 SVGAGI. The CDR3 is CASRRLAEDTQYF. CDR3 DNA: TGTGCCAGCAGAAGACTAGCGGAAGATACGCAGTATTTT.

In its sample, this clone was seen a few times. J is TRBJ1-5 and V is TRBV10-3, with D uncertain. Germline lookup yields CDR1 ENHRY and CDR2 SYGVKD. Trimming removed 4 bases at V and 4 bases at J, with 11 bases between. The CDR3 spans 14 residues. CDR3 DNA: TGTGCCATCAGTGGTGACCCAGGTAATCAGCCCCAGCATTTT. As protein: CAISGDPGNQPQHF.

The chain is built from TRBV4-1 and TRBJ2-5; TRBD2 agrees at 9 bases. The junction had 17 bases not matched to a gene; V was cut back by 4 bases and J by 2 bases. The CDR3 length is 19 residues. Germline CDR1 is MGHRA and CDR2 is YSYEKL. The CDR3, as DNA: TGCGCCAGCAGCCCCGCCGGGGACACAGCGGGAGGACGGCAAGAGACCCAGTACTTC. Translating gives CASSPAGDTAGGRQETQYF.

V and J are TRBV5-1 and TRBJ2-3, with TRBD2 matching over 7 bases. From germline, CDR1 is SGHRS and CDR2 YFSETQ. The J segment lost 0 bases and the V segment lost 6 bases, leaving 10 bases of the junction unmatched. The CDR3 has 16 amino acids. CDR3 protein: CASILRLAASTDTQYF. CDR3 DNA sequence: TGCGCCAGCATCCTAAGACTAGCTGCTAGCACAGATACGCAGTATTTT.